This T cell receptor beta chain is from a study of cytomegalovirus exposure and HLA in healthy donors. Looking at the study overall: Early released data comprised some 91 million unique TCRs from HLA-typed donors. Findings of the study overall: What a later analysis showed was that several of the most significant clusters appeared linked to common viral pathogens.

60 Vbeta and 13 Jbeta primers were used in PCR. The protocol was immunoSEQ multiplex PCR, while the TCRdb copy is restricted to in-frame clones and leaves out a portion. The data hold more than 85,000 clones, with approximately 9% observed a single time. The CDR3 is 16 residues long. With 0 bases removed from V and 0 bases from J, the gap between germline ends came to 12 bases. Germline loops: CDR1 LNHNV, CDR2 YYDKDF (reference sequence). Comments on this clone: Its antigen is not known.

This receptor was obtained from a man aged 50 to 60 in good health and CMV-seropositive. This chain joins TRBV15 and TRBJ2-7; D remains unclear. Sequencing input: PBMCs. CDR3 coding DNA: TGTGCCACCAGCAGAGATAGGAGCCCGGACTCCTACGAGCAGTACTTC. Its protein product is CATSRDRSPDSYEQYF.